This T cell receptor (beta chain) derives from a study of blood T cell repertoires in COVID-19. Study-wide context: Acute and convalescent COVID-19 samples came from the United States, Italy and Spain. PBMCs, B-cell-depleted T cells, or T cells provided the cDNA or gDNA that made up the material.

Methods used by the authors: Quantification of nucleated cells was approximated via reference gene primer amplification. The data were produced by immunoSEQ multiplex PCR, yet TCRdb's version contains in-frame clones alone and is incomplete. V, J and clone size were drawn from that table, and D and trimming were deduced from the DNA. The repertoire holds some 190,000 clones, with over 75% as singletons. Germline CDR1 SGHRS, CDR2 YFSETQ. The junction had 8 bases not matched to a gene; V was cut back by 0 bases and J by 6 bases. This CDR3 is built from 16 residues. The receptor comes from a man between 60 and 75 years old with acute or convalescent COVID-19. Sequencing input: peripheral blood. This chain connects TRBV5-1 to TRBJ1-4, with 7 bases fitting TRBD1. The CDR3 loop reads CASSLEEGAADEKLFF. CDR3 coding DNA: TGCGCCAGCAGCTTGGAAGAGGGGGCCGCCGATGAAAAACTGTTTTTT.